A selection of T cell receptor beta chains follows, all from one sample in a study of T cell responses to AZD1222 COVID-19 vaccine. The protocol was immunoSEQ multiplex PCR, while the TCRdb copy is restricted to in-frame clones and leaves out a portion. The table includes tens of thousands of clones, roughly 90% detected once. Material: peripheral blood, obtained on day 0 of AZD1222 vaccination. The source of these receptors is an adult in good health. CDR3s include the opening cysteine and the closing phenylalanine or tryptophan. Fields, in order: D gene, clone size, V gene, J gene, CDR3 DNA, CDR3 protein. D genes are given only for firm matches. Rows give clone size only sometimes, using once, few, many, or a class for an expanded clone.

d_call: NA; clone_size: few; v_call: TRBV2; j_call: TRBJ2-7; cdr3_nt: TGTGCCAGCGCCTCCCCGCCAGGTTTTCCCTCCTACGAGCAGTACTTC; cdr3_aa: CASASPPGFPSYEQYF
d_call: NA; clone_size: NA; v_call: TRBV5-1; j_call: TRBJ2-3; cdr3_nt: TGCGCCAGCAGCTTGGGGACCAGTCCTACGCAGTATTTT; cdr3_aa: CASSLGTSPTQYF
d_call: NA; clone_size: NA; v_call: TRBV3-1/TRBV3-2; j_call: TRBJ1-1; cdr3_nt: TGTGCCAGCAGCCAATACGGAACAACGGGGGGCACTGAAGCTTTCTTT; cdr3_aa: CASSQYGTTGGTEAFF
d_call: NA; clone_size: NA; v_call: TRBV7-3; j_call: TRBJ1-6; cdr3_nt: TGTGCCAGCAGCTTATCAGGCCGGAATAATTCACCCCTCCACTTT; cdr3_aa: CASSLSGRNNSPLHF
d_call: NA; clone_size: NA; v_call: TRBV12-5; j_call: TRBJ1-5; cdr3_nt: TGTGCTAGTGGTCCCGACTATAGCAATCAGCCCCAGCATTTT; cdr3_aa: CASGPDYSNQPQHF
d_call: NA; clone_size: NA; v_call: TRBV6-5; j_call: TRBJ1-4; cdr3_nt: TGTGCCAGCAGCCTACAATCAACTAATGAAAAACTGTTTTTT; cdr3_aa: CASSLQSTNEKLFF
d_call: NA; clone_size: NA; v_call: TRBV12-5; j_call: TRBJ2-7; cdr3_nt: TGTGCTAGTGGTTTGGGTGGTCTTAACTACGAGCAGTACTTC; cdr3_aa: CASGLGGLNYEQYF
d_call: TRBD1; clone_size: NA; v_call: TRBV7-9; j_call: TRBJ1-3; cdr3_nt: TGTGCCAGCAGCTTAGGACAGGGGATTGGGGGAAACACCATATATTTT; cdr3_aa: CASSLGQGIGGNTIYF
d_call: NA; clone_size: NA; v_call: TRBV11-2; j_call: TRBJ2-3; cdr3_nt: TGTGCCAGCAGCTGGAACAGCGGCGATACGCAGTATTTT; cdr3_aa: CASSWNSGDTQYF
d_call: TRBD1; clone_size: NA; v_call: TRBV10-3; j_call: TRBJ1-2; cdr3_nt: TGTGCCATCAGTGATGCCGGGACAGGAGGAGTCTATGGCTACACCTTC; cdr3_aa: CAISDAGTGGVYGYTF
d_call: NA; clone_size: once; v_call: TRBV5-6; j_call: TRBJ2-7; cdr3_nt: TGTGCCAGCAGCTCCGGGTACGAGCAGTACTTC; cdr3_aa: CASSSGYEQYF
d_call: NA; clone_size: NA; v_call: TRBV11-2; j_call: TRBJ2-5; cdr3_nt: TGTGCCAGCAGCTTTGGGGTCGGTGTTCCAGAGACCCAGTACTTC; cdr3_aa: CASSFGVGVPETQYF
d_call: NA; clone_size: NA; v_call: TRBV2; j_call: TRBJ1-1; cdr3_nt: TGTGCCAGCAGTGTTGGGGATGTAAGCACTGAAGCTTTCTTT; cdr3_aa: CASSVGDVSTEAFF
d_call: NA; clone_size: NA; v_call: TRBV5-1; j_call: TRBJ2-7; cdr3_nt: TGCGCCAGCAGCTTGGATGTAGCAAGAGGCGAGCAGTACTTC; cdr3_aa: CASSLDVARGEQYF
d_call: TRBD1; clone_size: NA; v_call: TRBV3-1/TRBV3-2; j_call: TRBJ1-4; cdr3_nt: TGTGCCAGCAGCCCAAGACAGGGGACTAATGAAAAACTGTTTTTT; cdr3_aa: CASSPRQGTNEKLFF
d_call: NA; clone_size: NA; v_call: TRBV18; j_call: TRBJ1-1; cdr3_nt: TGTGCCAGCTCACCACGATCAGGGGTGAACACTGAAGCTTTCTTT; cdr3_aa: CASSPRSGVNTEAFF
d_call: NA; clone_size: NA; v_call: TRBV29-1; j_call: TRBJ1-1; cdr3_nt: TGCAGCGTCGCCAACACTGAAGCTTTCTTT; cdr3_aa: CSVANTEAFF
d_call: TRBD1; clone_size: NA; v_call: TRBV3-1/TRBV3-2; j_call: TRBJ1-2; cdr3_nt: TGTGCCAGCAGCCAAAAGGGGGCGGGTGGCTACACCTTC; cdr3_aa: CASSQKGAGGYTF
d_call: TRBD2; clone_size: NA; v_call: TRBV6-5; j_call: TRBJ2-6; cdr3_nt: TGTGCCAGCAGTTCGGGAGGTTCTGGGGCCAACGTCCTGACTTTC; cdr3_aa: CASSSGGSGANVLTF
d_call: TRBD1; clone_size: NA; v_call: TRBV4-1; j_call: TRBJ1-3; cdr3_nt: TGCGCCAGCAGCCAACCCGGGACAGCACCTGGAAACACCATATATTTT; cdr3_aa: CASSQPGTAPGNTIYF
d_call: NA; clone_size: NA; v_call: TRBV6-2/TRBV6-3; j_call: TRBJ2-2; cdr3_nt: TGTGCCAGCAGTTACCTCCGGGACCCCCGAGGGGCGGCCACCGGGGAGCTGTTTTTT; cdr3_aa: CASSYLRDPRGAATGELFF
d_call: NA; clone_size: NA; v_call: TRBV6-1; j_call: TRBJ2-5; cdr3_nt: TGTGCCAGCAGTGAAGTGTCAGTCGGGCTCCAAGAGACCCAGTACTTC; cdr3_aa: CASSEVSVGLQETQYF
d_call: NA; clone_size: NA; v_call: TRBV7-6; j_call: TRBJ1-1; cdr3_nt: TGTGCCAGCAGCTTAGCAGGCCAGGGAGGCACTGAAGCTTTCTTT; cdr3_aa: CASSLAGQGGTEAFF
d_call: NA; clone_size: NA; v_call: TRBV3-1/TRBV3-2; j_call: TRBJ1-1; cdr3_nt: TGTGCCAGCAGCCAAGAATATAGCGGCACTGAAGCTTTCTTT; cdr3_aa: CASSQEYSGTEAFF
d_call: NA; clone_size: NA; v_call: TRBV6-5; j_call: TRBJ1-1; cdr3_nt: TGTGCCAGCAGTTACTTTGGACGGGGGAACACTGAAGCTTTCTTT; cdr3_aa: CASSYFGRGNTEAFF
d_call: NA; clone_size: NA; v_call: TRBV7-6; j_call: TRBJ1-3; cdr3_nt: TGTGCCAGCAGCCGGGGACTTCTAGCGGGGGGAAACACCATATATTTT; cdr3_aa: CASSRGLLAGGNTIYF
d_call: NA; clone_size: NA; v_call: TRBV5-6; j_call: TRBJ1-3; cdr3_nt: TGTGCCAGCAGCTTGGGTGTTAGCTCTGGAAACACCATATATTTT; cdr3_aa: CASSLGVSSGNTIYF
d_call: TRBD1; clone_size: NA; v_call: TRBV19; j_call: TRBJ1-1; cdr3_nt: TGTGCCAGTTACCGGGACAGGGGGTTCGCTGAAGCTTTCTTT; cdr3_aa: CASYRDRGFAEAFF
d_call: NA; clone_size: NA; v_call: TRBV5-8; j_call: TRBJ1-2; cdr3_nt: TGTGCCAGCAGACAGTACTATGGCTACACCTTC; cdr3_aa: CASRQYYGYTF
d_call: NA; clone_size: NA; v_call: TRBV18; j_call: TRBJ2-5; cdr3_nt: TGTGCCAGCTCACCACCAAACTTCGGAACAGGACGCCAAGAGACCCAGTACTTC; cdr3_aa: CASSPPNFGTGRQETQYF
d_call: NA; clone_size: NA; v_call: TRBV19; j_call: TRBJ1-2; cdr3_nt: TGTGCCAGTAGTCTGGTGGGTGTCTATGGCTACACCTTC; cdr3_aa: CASSLVGVYGYTF
d_call: NA; clone_size: NA; v_call: TRBV5-6; j_call: TRBJ1-2; cdr3_nt: TGTGCCAGCAGCTTGACCCCTACGACTAACTATGGCTACACCTTC; cdr3_aa: CASSLTPTTNYGYTF
d_call: TRBD1; clone_size: NA; v_call: TRBV5-1; j_call: TRBJ2-7; cdr3_nt: TGCGCCAGCAGCCCCGGGACAGGGGGGGACGAGCAGTACTTC; cdr3_aa: CASSPGTGGDEQYF
d_call: NA; clone_size: NA; v_call: TRBV6-2/TRBV6-3; j_call: TRBJ1-5; cdr3_nt: TGTGCCAGCAGTTACAAGGTTAACAATCAGCCCCAGCATTTT; cdr3_aa: CASSYKVNNQPQHF
d_call: NA; clone_size: NA; v_call: TRBV10-2; j_call: TRBJ1-1; cdr3_nt: TGCGCCAGCACTACCGGGAGAGAGAACACTGAAGCTTTCTTT; cdr3_aa: CASTTGRENTEAFF
d_call: NA; clone_size: once; v_call: TRBV12-3/TRBV12-4; j_call: TRBJ1-1; cdr3_nt: TGTGCCAGCAGTTTGGGCAGGGAAGCTTTCTTT; cdr3_aa: CASSLGREAFF
d_call: NA; clone_size: NA; v_call: TRBV7-9; j_call: TRBJ2-1; cdr3_nt: TGTGCCAGCAGCTTAGGGTCTACCTTAAGTACCAATGAGCAGTTCTTC; cdr3_aa: CASSLGSTLSTNEQFF
d_call: TRBD1; clone_size: NA; v_call: TRBV4-2; j_call: TRBJ2-5; cdr3_nt: TGTGCCAGCAGCCAGGGATCCGGGACAGGGGGTGAAGAGACCCAGTACTTC; cdr3_aa: CASSQGSGTGGEETQYF
d_call: NA; clone_size: NA; v_call: TRBV20-1; j_call: TRBJ2-7; cdr3_nt: TGCAGTGTCCAGAGAAGCTACGAGCAGTACTTC; cdr3_aa: CSVQRSYEQYF
d_call: NA; clone_size: NA; v_call: TRBV7-6; j_call: TRBJ2-2; cdr3_nt: TGTGCCAGCAGCGCCCTACAGGGAACCGGGGAGCTGTTTTTT; cdr3_aa: CASSALQGTGELFF